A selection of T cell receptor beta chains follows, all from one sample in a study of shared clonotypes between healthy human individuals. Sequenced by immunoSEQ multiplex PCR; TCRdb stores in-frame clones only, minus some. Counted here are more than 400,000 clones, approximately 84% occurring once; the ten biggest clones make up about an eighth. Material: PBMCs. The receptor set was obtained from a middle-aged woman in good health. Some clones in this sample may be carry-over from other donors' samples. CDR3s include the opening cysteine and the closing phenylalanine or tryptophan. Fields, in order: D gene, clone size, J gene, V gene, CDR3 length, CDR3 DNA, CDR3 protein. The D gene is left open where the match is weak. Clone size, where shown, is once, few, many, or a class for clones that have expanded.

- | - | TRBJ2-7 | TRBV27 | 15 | TGTGCCAGCAGTTTAGTTTTTGCCTCCGTTTACGAGCAGTACTTC | CASSLVFASVYEQYF
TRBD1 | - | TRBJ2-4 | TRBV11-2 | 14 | TGTGCCAGCAGCCCCTCGGACAGGGGAGCCCGAAGGTACTTC | CASSPSDRGARRYF
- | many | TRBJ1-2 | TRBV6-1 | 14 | TGTGCCAGCAGTCCCTGGTCGCCCGGCAGGGGCTACACCTTC | CASSPWSPGRGYTF
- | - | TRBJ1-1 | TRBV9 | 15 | TGTGCCAGCAGCGTTACAGGCTACTCTAACACTGAAGCTTTCTTT | CASSVTGYSNTEAFF
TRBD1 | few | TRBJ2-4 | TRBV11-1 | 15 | TGTGCCAGCAGCTTACCCTGGGACAGGGGACCCATTCAGTACTTC | CASSLPWDRGPIQYF
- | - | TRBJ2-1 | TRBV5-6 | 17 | TGTGCCAGCAGCTTGTTGGTCGGCAGGGTTTCCTACAATGAGCAGTTCTTC | CASSLLVGRVSYNEQFF
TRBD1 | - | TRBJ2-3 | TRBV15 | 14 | TGTGCCACCAGCAAGGGACAGAACACAGATACGCAGTATTTT | CATSKGQNTDTQYF
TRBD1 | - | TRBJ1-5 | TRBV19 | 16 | TGTGCCAGTAGTATCAGGGGGGTTGTAAGCAATCAGCCCCAGCATTTT | CASSIRGVVSNQPQHF
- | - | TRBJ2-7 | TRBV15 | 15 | TGTGCCACCAGCAGAGGTGCCCTCACTTCCTACGAGCAGTACTTC | CATSRGALTSYEQYF
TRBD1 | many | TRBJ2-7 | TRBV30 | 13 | TGTGCCTGGGGAGACAGGGTATTCGACGAGCAGTACTTC | CAWGDRVFDEQYF
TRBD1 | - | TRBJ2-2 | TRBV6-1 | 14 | TGTGCCAGCAGGGGACAGGGAGGGACCGGGGAGCTGTTTTTT | CASRGQGGTGELFF
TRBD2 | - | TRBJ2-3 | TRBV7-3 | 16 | TGTGCCAGCAGCACAGGGACTAGCGGAGGCACAGATACGCAGTATTTT | CASSTGTSGGTDTQYF
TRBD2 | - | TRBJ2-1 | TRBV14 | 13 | TGTGCCAGCAGCCAAGCAGCGGGAGTTTGGCAGTTCTTC | CASSQAAGVWQFF
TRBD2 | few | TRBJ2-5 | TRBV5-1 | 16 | TGCGCCAGCAGCTCCGATGCGGGAGGGCTGGGGGAGACCCAGTACTTC | CASSSDAGGLGETQYF
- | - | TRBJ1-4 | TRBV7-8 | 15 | TGTGCCAGCAGCTTATTTCCAAGACCGAATGAAAAACTGTTTTTT | CASSLFPRPNEKLFF
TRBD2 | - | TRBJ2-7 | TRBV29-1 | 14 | TGCAGCGTTGATGGGGCCGGGGGGGGCCACGAGCAGTACTTC | CSVDGAGGGHEQYF
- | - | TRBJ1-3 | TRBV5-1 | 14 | TGCGCCAGCTCGAATGGGGGGCCTGGAAACACCATATATTTT | CASSNGGPGNTIYF
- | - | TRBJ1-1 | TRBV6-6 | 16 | TGTGCCAGCAGTTACTCGATCGGGGAAATGAACACTGAAGCTTTCTTT | CASSYSIGEMNTEAFF
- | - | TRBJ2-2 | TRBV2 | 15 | TGTGCCTCCCTTTCCCCCAAGGCTGGAACCGGGGAGCTGTTTTTT | CASLSPKAGTGELFF
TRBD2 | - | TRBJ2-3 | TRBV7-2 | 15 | TGTGCCAGCAGCTTACTAGCGGGAGCGGGGGATACGCAGTATTTT | CASSLLAGAGDTQYF
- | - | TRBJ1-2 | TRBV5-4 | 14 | TGTGCCAGCAGCTTAGGGTCAATACCCTATGGCTACACCTTC | CASSLGSIPYGYTF
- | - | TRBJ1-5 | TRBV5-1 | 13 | TGCGCCAGCAGCTTGCGGCGGGGTCAGCCCCAGCATTTT | CASSLRRGQPQHF
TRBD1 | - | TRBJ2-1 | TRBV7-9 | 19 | TGTGCCAGCACCGACCCGGGACAGGGGGCGAGAGGGACCTACAATGAGCAGTTCTTC | CASTDPGQGARGTYNEQFF
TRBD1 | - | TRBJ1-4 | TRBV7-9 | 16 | TGTGCCAGCAGCGAGGGGCAGGGGGGACGCGGGGAAAAACTGTTTTTT | CASSEGQGGRGEKLFF
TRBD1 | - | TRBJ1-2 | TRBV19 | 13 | TGTGCCAGTAGTACTGGACAGGGTCGTGGCTACACCTTC | CASSTGQGRGYTF
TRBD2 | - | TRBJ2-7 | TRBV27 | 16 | TGTGCCAGCAGTACCCTGGGGCGGACTAGCTCCTACGAGCAGTACTTC | CASSTLGRTSSYEQYF